This TCR beta chain was captured in a study of CXCR3-negative and CXCR3-positive naive CD8 T cells. Study information: The libraries together contributed 110 million to 150 million TRB reads, each supplying about 1.5 +/- 0.3 million. Notes on the study in general: Memory CD8+ cells showed much lower diversity, while both naive subsets were comparably high.

At 300,000 cells each, triplicate sorts were carried out for each CD8+ T cell subset. CDR3 length: 14 residues. Germline V gene lookup returns CDR1 MRHNA and CDR2 SNTAGT. UMI labels and 5' RACE were used to prepare the TRB cDNA libraries. TCRdb re-called the 5' RACE reads, yielding one record per CDR3 amino acid sequence without DNA. This sample's table reports 38,000 or so distinct CDR3 sequences. By frequency, this clonotype is medium-sized. Its cognate antigen is unknown. V and J are TRBV6-4 and TRBJ2-2; as DNA is missing, the TRBD1 call by TCRdb cannot be tested. This TCR was recovered from a human donor in good health. Some clones in this sample may be carry-over from other donors' samples. Material: memory CD8+ T cells from blood. The CDR3 loop is CASSASGDTGELFF.